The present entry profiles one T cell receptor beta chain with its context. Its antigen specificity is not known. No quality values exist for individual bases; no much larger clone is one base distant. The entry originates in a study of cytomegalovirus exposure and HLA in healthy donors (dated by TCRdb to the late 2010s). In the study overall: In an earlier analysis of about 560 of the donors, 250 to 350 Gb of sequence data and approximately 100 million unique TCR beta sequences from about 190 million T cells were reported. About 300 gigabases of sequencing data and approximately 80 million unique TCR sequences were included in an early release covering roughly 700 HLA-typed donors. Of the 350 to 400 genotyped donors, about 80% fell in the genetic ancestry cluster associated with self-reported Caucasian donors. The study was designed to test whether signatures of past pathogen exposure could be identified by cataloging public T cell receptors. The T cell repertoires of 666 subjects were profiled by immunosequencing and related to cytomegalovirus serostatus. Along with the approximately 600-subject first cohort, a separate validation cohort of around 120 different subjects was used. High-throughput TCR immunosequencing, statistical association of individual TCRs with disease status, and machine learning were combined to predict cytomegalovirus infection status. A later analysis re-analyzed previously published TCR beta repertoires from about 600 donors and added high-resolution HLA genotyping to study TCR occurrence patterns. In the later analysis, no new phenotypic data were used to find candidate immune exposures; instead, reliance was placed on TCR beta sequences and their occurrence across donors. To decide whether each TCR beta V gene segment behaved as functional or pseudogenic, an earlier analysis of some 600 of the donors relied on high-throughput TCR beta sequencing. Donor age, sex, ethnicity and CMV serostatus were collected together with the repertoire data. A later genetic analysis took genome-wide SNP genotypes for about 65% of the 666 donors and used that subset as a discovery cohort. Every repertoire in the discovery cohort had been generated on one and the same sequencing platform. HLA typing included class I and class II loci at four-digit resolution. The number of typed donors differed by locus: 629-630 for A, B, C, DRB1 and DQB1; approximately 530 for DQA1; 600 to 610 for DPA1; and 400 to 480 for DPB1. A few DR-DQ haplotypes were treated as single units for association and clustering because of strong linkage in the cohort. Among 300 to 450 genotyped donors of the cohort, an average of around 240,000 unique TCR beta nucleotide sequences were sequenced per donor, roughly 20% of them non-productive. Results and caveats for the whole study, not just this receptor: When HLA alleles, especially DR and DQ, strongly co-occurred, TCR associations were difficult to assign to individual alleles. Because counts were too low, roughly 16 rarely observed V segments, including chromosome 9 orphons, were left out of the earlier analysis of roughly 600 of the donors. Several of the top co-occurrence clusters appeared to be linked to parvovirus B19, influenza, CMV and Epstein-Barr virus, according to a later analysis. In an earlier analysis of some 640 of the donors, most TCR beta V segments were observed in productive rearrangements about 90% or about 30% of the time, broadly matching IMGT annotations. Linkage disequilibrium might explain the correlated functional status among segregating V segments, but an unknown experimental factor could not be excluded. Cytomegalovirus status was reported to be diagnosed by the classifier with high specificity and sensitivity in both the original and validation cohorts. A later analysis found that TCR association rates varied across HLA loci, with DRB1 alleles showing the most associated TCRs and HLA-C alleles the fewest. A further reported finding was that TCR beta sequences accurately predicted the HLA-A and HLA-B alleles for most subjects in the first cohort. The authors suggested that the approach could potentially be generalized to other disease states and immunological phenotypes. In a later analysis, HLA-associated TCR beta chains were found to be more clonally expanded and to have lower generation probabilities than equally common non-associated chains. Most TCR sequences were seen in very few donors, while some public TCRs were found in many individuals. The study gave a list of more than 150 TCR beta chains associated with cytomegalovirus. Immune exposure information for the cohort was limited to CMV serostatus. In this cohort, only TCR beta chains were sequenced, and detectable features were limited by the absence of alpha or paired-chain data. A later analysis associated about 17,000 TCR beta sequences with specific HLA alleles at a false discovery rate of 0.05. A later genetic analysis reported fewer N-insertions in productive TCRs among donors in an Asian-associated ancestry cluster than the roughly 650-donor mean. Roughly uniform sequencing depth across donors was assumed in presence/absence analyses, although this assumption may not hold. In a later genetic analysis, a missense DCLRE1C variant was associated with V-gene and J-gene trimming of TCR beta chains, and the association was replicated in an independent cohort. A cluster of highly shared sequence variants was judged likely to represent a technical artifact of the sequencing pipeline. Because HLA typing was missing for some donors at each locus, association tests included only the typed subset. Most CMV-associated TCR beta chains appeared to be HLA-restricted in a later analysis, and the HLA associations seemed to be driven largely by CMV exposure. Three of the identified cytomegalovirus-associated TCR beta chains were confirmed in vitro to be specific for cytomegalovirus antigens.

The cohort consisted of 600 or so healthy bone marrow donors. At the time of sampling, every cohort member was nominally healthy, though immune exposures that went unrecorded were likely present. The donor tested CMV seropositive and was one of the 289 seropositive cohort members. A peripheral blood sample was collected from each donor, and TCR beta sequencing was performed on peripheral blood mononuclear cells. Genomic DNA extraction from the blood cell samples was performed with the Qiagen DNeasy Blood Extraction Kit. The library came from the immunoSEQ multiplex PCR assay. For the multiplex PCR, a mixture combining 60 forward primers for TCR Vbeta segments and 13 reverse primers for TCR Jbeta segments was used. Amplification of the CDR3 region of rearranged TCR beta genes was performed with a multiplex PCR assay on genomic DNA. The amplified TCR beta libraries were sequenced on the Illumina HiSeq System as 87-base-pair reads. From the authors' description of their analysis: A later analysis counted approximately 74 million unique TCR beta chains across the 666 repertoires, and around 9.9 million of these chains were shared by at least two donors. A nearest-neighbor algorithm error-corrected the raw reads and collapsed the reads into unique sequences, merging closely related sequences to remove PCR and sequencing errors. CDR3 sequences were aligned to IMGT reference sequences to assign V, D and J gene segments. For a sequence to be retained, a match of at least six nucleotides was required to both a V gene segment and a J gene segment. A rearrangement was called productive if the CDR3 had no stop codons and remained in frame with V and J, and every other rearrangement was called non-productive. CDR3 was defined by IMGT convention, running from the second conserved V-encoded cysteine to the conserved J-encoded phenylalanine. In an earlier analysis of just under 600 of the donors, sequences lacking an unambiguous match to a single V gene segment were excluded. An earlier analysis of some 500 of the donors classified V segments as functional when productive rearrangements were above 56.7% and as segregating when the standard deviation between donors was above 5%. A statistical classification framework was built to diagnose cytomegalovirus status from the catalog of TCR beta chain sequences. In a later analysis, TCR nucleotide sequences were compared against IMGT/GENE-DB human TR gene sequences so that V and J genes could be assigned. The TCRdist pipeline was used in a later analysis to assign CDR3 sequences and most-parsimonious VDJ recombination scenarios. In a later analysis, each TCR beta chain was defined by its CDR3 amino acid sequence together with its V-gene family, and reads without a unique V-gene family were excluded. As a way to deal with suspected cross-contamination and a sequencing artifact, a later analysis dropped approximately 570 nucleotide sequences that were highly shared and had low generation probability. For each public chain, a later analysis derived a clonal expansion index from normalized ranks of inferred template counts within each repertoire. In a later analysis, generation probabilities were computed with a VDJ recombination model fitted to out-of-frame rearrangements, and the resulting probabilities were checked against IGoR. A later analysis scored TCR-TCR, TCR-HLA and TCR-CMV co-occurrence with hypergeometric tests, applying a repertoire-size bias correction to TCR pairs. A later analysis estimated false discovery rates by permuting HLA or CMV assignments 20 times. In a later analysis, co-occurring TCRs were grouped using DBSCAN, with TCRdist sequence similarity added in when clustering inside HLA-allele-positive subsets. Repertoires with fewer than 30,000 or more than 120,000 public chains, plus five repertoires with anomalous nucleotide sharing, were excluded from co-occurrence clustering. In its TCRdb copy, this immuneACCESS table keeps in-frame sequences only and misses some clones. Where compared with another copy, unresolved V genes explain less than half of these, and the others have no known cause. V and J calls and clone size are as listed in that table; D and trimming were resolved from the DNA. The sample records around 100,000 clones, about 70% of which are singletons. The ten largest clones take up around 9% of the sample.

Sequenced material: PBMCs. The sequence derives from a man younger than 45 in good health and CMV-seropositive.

The DNA sequence follows: TGTGCCAGCAGTGTCCTGACAGGGGGCAATCGTTCACCCCTCCACTTT. It encodes CASSVLTGGNRSPLHF. The V and J genes are TRBV25-1 and TRBJ1-6; the junction holds 10 bases that match TRBD1. Trimming removed 4 bases from V and 9 bases from J; the gene matches leave 9 bases unexplained. Per the germline V gene, MGHDK is the CDR1 and SYGVNS is the CDR2. Counted from cysteine to phenylalanine, this CDR3 has 16 amino acids. The DNA shown is the 48-base CDR3, in frame from base 1.